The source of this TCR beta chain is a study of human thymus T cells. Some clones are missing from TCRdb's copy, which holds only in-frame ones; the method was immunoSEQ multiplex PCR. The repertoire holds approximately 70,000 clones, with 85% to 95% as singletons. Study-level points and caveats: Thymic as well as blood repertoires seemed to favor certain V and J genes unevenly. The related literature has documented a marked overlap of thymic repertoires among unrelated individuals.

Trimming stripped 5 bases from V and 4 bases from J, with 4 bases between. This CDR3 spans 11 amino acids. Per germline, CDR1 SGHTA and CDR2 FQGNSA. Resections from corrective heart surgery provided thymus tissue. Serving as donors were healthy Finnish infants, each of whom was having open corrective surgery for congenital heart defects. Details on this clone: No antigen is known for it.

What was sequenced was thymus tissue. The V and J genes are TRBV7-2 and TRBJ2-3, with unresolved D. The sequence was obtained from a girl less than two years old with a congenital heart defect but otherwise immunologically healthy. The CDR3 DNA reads TGTGCCAGCAGCAGCCCAGATACGCAGTATTTT. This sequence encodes CASSSPDTQYF.